The 30 T cell receptor beta chains presented below share a single source sample, sequenced in a study of graft-versus-host responses after intestinal transplantation. Assay: immunoSEQ multiplex PCR; the TCRdb copy retains only in-frame clones and omits some. The data contain about 97,000 clones, about nine tenths of them singletons. Sequenced here: PBMCs, sampled roughly 450 days after intestinal transplant. Receptors originate from a human patient who received an intestinal transplant, so some T cells may come from the graft donor.

The rearrangement joins TRBV13 to TRBJ1-1; D is unclear. The CDR3 has 16 residues. CDR1 PRHDT and CDR2 FYEKMQ come from the germline V gene (reference sequence). The V and J ends lost 5 bases and 2 bases respectively, with 18 bases between them. The CDR3 sequence is CASSEPTVYGNTEAFF. The CDR3 region has the DNA TGTGCCAGCAGCGAACCAACAGTTTACGGAAACACTGAAGCTTTCTTT.

This clone was observed a handful of times. The chain joins TRBV4-1 to TRBJ1-1, with D tentatively TRBD1 (5 bases). The CDR3 is made up of 12 amino acids. Looked up from germline, CDR1 is MGHRA and CDR2 is YSYEKL. Trimming shortened V by 6 bases and J by 1 base, and 6 bases separated the two germline ends. The CDR3 DNA reads as TGCGCCAGCAGTAGGGGGAACACTGAAGCTTTCTTT. Translated, it gives CASSRGNTEAFF.

V usage is TRBV10-3 and J usage is TRBJ1-3; 7 positions agree with TRBD1. From germline, CDR1 is ENHRY and CDR2 SYGVKD. The CDR3 sequence is 14 residues long. Trimming took 6 bases from V and 2 from J; bases not matched to a gene: 4. The CDR3 loop reads CAISPGQAGNTIYF. CDR3 sequence (DNA): TGTGCCATCAGCCCCGGACAGGCTGGAAACACCATATATTTT.

This chain connects TRBV29-1 to TRBJ1-2; D may be TRBD1 (5 bases). V lost 3 bases and J lost 4, with 15 bases in between. The CDR3 has 14 amino acids. CDR1 and CDR2 (germline): SQVTM, ANQGSEA. The CDR3 DNA reads TGCAGCGTTGAGGGATCCCAGGGAAGCTATGGCTACACCTTC. It encodes CSVEGSQGSYGYTF.

The chain links TRBV6-5 to TRBJ2-4, with D possibly TRBD2 on 5 matching bases. V shed 5 bases and J shed 3 bases, with 14 bases lying between them. CDR3 length equals 15 residues. CDR1 MNHEY and CDR2 SVGAGI come from the germline V gene. The CDR3 here is CASSIGVVGKNIQYF. The CDR3 coding sequence is TGTGCCAGCAGTATCGGGGTCGTAGGCAAAAACATTCAGTACTTC.

V gene TRBV2 combines with J gene TRBJ1-3; D call uncertain. The CDR3 consists of 16 residues. The V gene's germline CDR1 is SNHLY and CDR2 FYNNEI. Trimming removed 2 bases from V and 5 bases from J, with 16 bases in between. CDR3 sequence reads: CASSETAGRVRNTIYF. DNA of the CDR3: TGTGCCAGCAGTGAAACGGCAGGCCGGGTGCGAAACACCATATATTTT.

This sequence joins TRBV12-2 and TRBJ1-1. TRBV12-2 is a recognized pseudogene. CDR3 length equals 16 residues. The CDR3 DNA is TGTGCAAGTCGCTTTAGAGAGGGCAGGCTGAACACTGAAGCTTTCTTT. Its translation: CASRFREGRLNTEAFF.

The rearrangement uses TRBV5-6 and TRBJ2-1; a possible D gene is TRBD1 (8 bases). The CDR3 consists of 17 residues. The V gene's germline CDR1 is SGHDT and CDR2 YYEEEE. V shed 0 bases and J shed 7 bases, with 20 bases lying between them. CDR3 sequence (DNA): TGTGCCAGCAGCTTGGGGCTGGACAGGGCGGGAGAAAATGAGCAGTTCTTC. This gives the protein CASSLGLDRAGENEQFF.

In regard to this clone: A junction end diverges from the germline sequence, so it may reflect a read error. The chain employs TRBV5-1 and TRBJ2-1, with 7 bases that match TRBD2. CDR1 is SGHRS and CDR2 is YFSETQ in the germline V gene. CDR3 size: 13 residues. In DNA form, the CDR3 reads TGTGCCAGCAGCTTGGCTAGGGAGGGTGAGCAGTTCTTC. Residues: CASSLAREGEQFF.

V and J are TRBV16 and TRBJ1-1, with TRBD1 as a possible D gene (5 bases). Germline lookup yields CDR1 KGHSY and CDR2 FQNENV. Trimming shortened V by 4 bases and J by 4 bases, and 13 bases separated the two germline ends. The CDR3 has 14 residues. Here the CDR3 DNA reads TGTGCCAGCAGCCCCGCACGGGGGGGCACTGAAGCTTTCTTT. Encoded protein: CASSPARGGTEAFF.

The chain joins TRBV27 to TRBJ1-6; 9 nucleotides match TRBD1. Germline lookup yields CDR1 MNHEY and CDR2 SMNVEV (reference sequence). The CDR3 sequence is 14 residues long. The V segment lost 5 bases and the J segment 10 bases; nucleotides outside the gene matches: 6. The DNA for the CDR3 is TGTGCCAGCAGTCCCGGGACAGGGAACTCACCCCTCCACTTT. It codes for CASSPGTGNSPLHF.

The chain is built from TRBV18 and TRBJ2-5; TRBD1 aligns across 7 bases. The CDR3 spans 14 residues. Germline CDR1 and CDR2: KGHSH and LQKENI. The V and J ends lost 5 bases and 2 bases, in that order; junction bases with no gene match: 5. The CDR3 sequence: CASSATGTQETQYF. CDR3 DNA sequence: TGTGCCAGCTCAGCGACAGGGACACAAGAGACCCAGTACTTC.

V usage is TRBV2 and J usage is TRBJ2-7, with 7 bases that match TRBD1. This CDR3 has 12 amino acids. Losses at the gene ends were 4 bases for V and 5 bases for J; bases not matched to a gene: 2. Germline V lookup: CDR1 SNHLY, CDR2 FYNNEI. CDR3 amino acids: CASSGQGHEQYF. The CDR3 DNA is TGTGCCAGCAGTGGACAGGGCCACGAGCAGTACTTC. Supplemented by reference TRBV2 and TRBJ2-7, the full variable domain reads EPEVTQTPSHQVTQMGQEVILRCVPISNHLYFYWYRQILGQKVEFLVSFYNNEISEKSEIFDDQFSVERPDGSNFTLKIRSTKLEDSAMYFCASSGQGHEQYFGPGTRLTVT.

The sample holds a few counts of this clone. This chain joins TRBV9 and TRBJ1-1; no reliable D call. Trimming removed 2 bases from V and 3 bases from J, with 11 bases in between. In germline, CDR1 is SGDLS, CDR2 YYNGEE. The CDR3 extends over 14 amino acids. The CDR3 coding sequence is TGTGCCAGCAGCGTCTTCGCCGACGACACTGAAGCTTTCTTT. Its protein product is CASSVFADDTEAFF.

The rearrangement joins TRBV9 to TRBJ2-5, with 15 bases fitting TRBD2. CDR1 is SGDLS, CDR2 YYNGEE, per germline. V lost 6 bases, J lost 3 bases, and 6 bases stayed unmatched. CDR3 length: 16 amino acids. The CDR3 region is CASTPGLAGGKETQYF. Written as DNA, the CDR3 is TGTGCCAGCACCCCGGGACTAGCGGGGGGAAAAGAGACCCAGTACTTC.

V gene TRBV7-9 combines with J gene TRBJ2-1, with TRBD2 identical over 8 bases. There are 14 residues in the CDR3. V lost 8 bases, J lost 0 bases, and 3 bases stayed unmatched. From germline, CDR1 is SEHNR and CDR2 FQNEAQ (reference sequence). The CDR3 spells CASRGTSSYNEQFF. Written as DNA, the CDR3 is TGTGCCAGCCGGGGGACTAGCTCCTACAATGAGCAGTTCTTC.

V and J are TRBV19 and TRBJ2-5; no reliable D call. V gave up 10 bases and J gave up 5 bases, with 17 bases separating them. The CDR3 is 13 amino acids. Germline CDR1 LNHDA, CDR2 SQIVND (reference sequence). In nucleotides, the CDR3 is TGTGCCACCGCCGGCCTTCCCGGGGAGACCCAGTACTTC. Its translation: CATAGLPGETQYF.

This clone has only a few counts. The chain links TRBV6-5 to TRBJ1-5, with a tentative D call TRBD1 (5 bases). CDR1 is MNHEY, CDR2 SVGAGI, per germline. V was pared by 2 bases and J by 5 bases, with 10 bases between. This CDR3 has 14 residues. The CDR3 DNA sequence: TGTGCCAGCAGTTACGGGGGAGGGGATCAGCCCCAGCATTTT. It is translated as CASSYGGGDQPQHF.

This rearrangement joins TRBV15 to TRBJ1-2, with D possibly matching TRBD1 (5 bases). The V end was cut by 0 bases, the J end by 8 bases, with 16 bases between. The V gene's germline CDR1 is LNHNV and CDR2 YYDKDF (reference sequence). This CDR3 region has 15 residues. For the CDR3, the DNA is TGTGCCACCAGCAGAGATATTACGCGGGGCGGGGGCTACACCTTC. Translating gives CATSRDITRGGGYTF.

V is TRBV5-6 and J is TRBJ1-6; the match to TRBD1 covers 10 bases. This CDR3 has 18 amino acids. The V gene's germline CDR1 is SGHDT and CDR2 YYEEEE. With V trimmed by 4 bases and J by 0 bases, 7 bases remained unmatched. The CDR3 nucleotides read TGTGCCAGCAGCACCGGGACAGGGGACCGCTCCTATAATTCACCCCTCCACTTT. Amino acid sequence: CASSTGTGDRSYNSPLHF.

The rearrangement uses TRBV5-1 and TRBJ1-1, with unresolved D. This CDR3 region has 17 residues. Germline V gene data show CDR1 as SGHRS and CDR2 as YFSETQ. Trimming took off 0 bases at V and 1 base at J, with 16 bases between the two ends. The CDR3 DNA is TGCGCCAGCAGCTTGGCCGCAGGCGGGTGGGGGAACACTGAAGCTTTCTTT. It codes for CASSLAAGGWGNTEAFF. Drawing the rest from reference TRBV5-1 and TRBJ1-1, the complete variable domain is KAGVTQTPRYLIKTRGQQVTLSCSPISGHRSVSWYQQTPGQGLQFLFEYFSETQRNKGNFPGRFSGRQFSNSRSEMNVSTLELGDSALYLCASSLAAGGWGNTEAFFGQGTRLTVV.

The chain joins TRBV13 to TRBJ2-1; D ambiguous. Germline values: CDR1 PRHDT, CDR2 FYEKMQ (reference sequence). V was trimmed by 1 base and J by 0 bases, leaving 7 bases between them. CDR3 size: 15 residues. CDR3 sequence reads: CASSLDGRSYNEQFF. In DNA form, the CDR3 reads TGTGCCAGCAGCTTAGATGGGCGCTCCTACAATGAGCAGTTCTTC. The entire variable domain, with the rest obtained from reference TRBV13 and TRBJ2-1, is as follows: AAGVIQSPRHLIKEKRETATLKCYPIPRHDTVYWYQQGPGQDPQFLISFYEKMQSDKGSIPDRFSAQQFSDYHSELNMSSLELGDSALYFCASSLDGRSYNEQFFGPGTRLTVL.

J is TRBJ2-3 and V is TRBV5-4, with a weak D call TRBD2 (6 bases). This CDR3 contains 15 residues. V was cut by 7 bases and J by 3 bases, with 18 bases left in between. Looked up from germline, CDR1 is SGHNT and CDR2 is YYREEE (reference sequence). CDR3 protein: CASGVDREWTDTQYF. CDR3 in DNA: TGTGCCAGCGGGGTGGACCGGGAGTGGACAGATACGCAGTATTTT.

This sequence joins TRBV5-1 and TRBJ1-5; 9 bases are a match to TRBD1. The V gene end was trimmed by 4 bases and the J gene end by 3 bases; junction bases not matched to a gene: 5. The CDR3 is 15 amino acids. CDR1 and CDR2 (germline): SGHRS, YFSETQ. The CDR3 spells CASSQWTGANQPQHF. CDR3 sequence (DNA): TGCGCCAGCAGCCAGTGGACAGGGGCCAATCAGCCCCAGCATTTT.

This clone turned up a few times. This chain links TRBV10-3 with TRBJ1-6; D is ambiguous. The CDR3 loop spans 16 amino acids. V was pared by 0 bases and J by 7 bases, with 13 bases between. Germline CDR1 ENHRY, CDR2 SYGVKD. CDR3: CAISESTLGGNSPLHF. The CDR3 region has the DNA TGTGCCATCAGTGAGTCGACTCTTGGAGGGAATTCACCCCTCCACTTT.

The chain has TRBV11-2 and TRBJ2-7, with 8 bases matching TRBD2. CDR3 size: 15 residues. V trimming: 6 bases; J trimming: 6 bases; junction bases outside the gene matches: 13. CDR1 is SGHAT, CDR2 FQNNGV, per germline. CDR3: CASRPIAGTWGEQYF. The CDR3 DNA sequence: TGTGCCAGCAGACCCATAGCGGGAACTTGGGGCGAGCAGTACTTC. Based on the CDR3 plus reference TRBV11-2 and TRBJ2-7, the full variable domain is EAGVAQSPRYKIIEKRQSVAFWCNPISGHATLYWYQQILGQGPKLLIQFQNNGVVDDSQLPKDRFSAERLKGVDSTLKIQPAKLEDSAVYLCASRPIAGTWGEQYFGPGTRLTVT.

The V and J genes are TRBV27 and TRBJ2-5; D might be TRBD2 (6 bases). The germline gives CDR1 MNHEY, CDR2 SMNVEV (reference sequence). The CDR3 runs to 13 residues. V was pared by 5 bases and J by 5 bases, with 12 bases between. CDR3 DNA sequence: TGTGCCAGCAGTCCCCTAGCGAGGGAGACCCAGTACTTC. Translating it yields CASSPLARETQYF.

The V and J genes are TRBV9 and TRBJ2-1; 8 bases align to TRBD1. This CDR3 contains 16 residues. The germline V gene encodes CDR1 SGDLS and CDR2 YYNGEE. V shed 4 bases, J shed 4 bases, and the junction held 10 bases outside the gene matches. The CDR3, as DNA: TGTGCCAGCAGCCCAAGGACAGGGATGAAGTACAATGAGCAGTTCTTC. It encodes CASSPRTGMKYNEQFF.

The chain uses TRBV6-6 and TRBJ1-2; D remains unclear. The V and J ends lost 2 bases and 3 bases respectively, with 7 bases between them. The CDR3 contains 13 residues. Germline CDR1 is MNHNY and CDR2 is SVGAGI (reference sequence). The CDR3 DNA sequence: TGTGCCAGCAGTTACACGGGAGACTATGGCTACACCTTC. Residues: CASSYTGDYGYTF.

This sequence joins TRBV9 and TRBJ2-5; D possibly corresponds to TRBD2 (6 bases). This CDR3 is built from 15 residues. The V end was cut by 1 base, the J end by 2 bases, with 12 bases between. Germline CDR1 and CDR2: SGDLS and YYNGEE. CDR3 nucleotide sequence: TGTGCCAGCAGCGTAACACTAGCCCTACAAGAGACCCAGTACTTC. It translates to CASSVTLALQETQYF.